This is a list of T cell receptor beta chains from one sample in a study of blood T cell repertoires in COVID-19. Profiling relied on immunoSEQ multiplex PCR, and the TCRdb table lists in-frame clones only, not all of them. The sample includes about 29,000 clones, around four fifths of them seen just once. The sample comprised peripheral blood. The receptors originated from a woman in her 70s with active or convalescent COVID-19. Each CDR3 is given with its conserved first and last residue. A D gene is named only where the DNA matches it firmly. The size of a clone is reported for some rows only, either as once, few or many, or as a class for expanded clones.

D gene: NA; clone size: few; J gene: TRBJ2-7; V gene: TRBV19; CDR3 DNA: TGTGCCAGTGGAGGGTCAATGGGATCCTACGAGCAGTACTTC; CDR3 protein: CASGGSMGSYEQYF
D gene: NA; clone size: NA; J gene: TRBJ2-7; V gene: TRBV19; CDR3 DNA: TGTGCCAGTAGCCCTCAGGACAGTTTAGGAACCTACGAGCAGTACTTC; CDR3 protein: CASSPQDSLGTYEQYF
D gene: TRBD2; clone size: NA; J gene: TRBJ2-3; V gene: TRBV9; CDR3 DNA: TGTGCCAGCAGCGTAGTTCTAGCGGGAGGGCAGGATACGCAGTATTTT; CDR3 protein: CASSVVLAGGQDTQYF
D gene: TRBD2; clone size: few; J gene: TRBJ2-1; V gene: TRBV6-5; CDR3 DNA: TGTGCCAGCAGGGGGGGGAGCTCCTACAATGAGCAGTTCTTC; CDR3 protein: CASRGGSSYNEQFF
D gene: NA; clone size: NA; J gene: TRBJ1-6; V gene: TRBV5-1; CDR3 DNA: TGCGCCAGCCAGCTGGGCCCGGATTCACCCCTCCACTTT; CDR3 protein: CASQLGPDSPLHF
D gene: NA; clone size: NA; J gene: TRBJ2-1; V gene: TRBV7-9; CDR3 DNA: TGTGCCAGCAGCTCGACCTCCGCGGGGGCCAGCTACAATGAGCAGTTCTTC; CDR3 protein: CASSSTSAGASYNEQFF
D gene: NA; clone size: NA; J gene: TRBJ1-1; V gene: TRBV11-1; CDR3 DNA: TGTGCCAGCAGCACCCAGACAGTTCCCACTGAAGCTTTCTTT; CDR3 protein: CASSTQTVPTEAFF
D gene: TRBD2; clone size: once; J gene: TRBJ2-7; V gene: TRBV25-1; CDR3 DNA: TGTGCCAGCAGTGCCCCGGGACTAGCGGGCTACGAGCAGTACTTC; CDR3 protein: CASSAPGLAGYEQYF
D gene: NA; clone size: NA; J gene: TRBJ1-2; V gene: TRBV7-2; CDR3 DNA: TGTGCCAGCAGCCCCCACTCGGGGACACTGTCTAACTATGGCTACACCTTC; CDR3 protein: CASSPHSGTLSNYGYTF
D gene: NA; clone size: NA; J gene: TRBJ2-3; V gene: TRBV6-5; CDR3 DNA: TGTGCCAGCAGACCCACAGGGTTTGGGGATACGCAGTATTTT; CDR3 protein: CASRPTGFGDTQYF
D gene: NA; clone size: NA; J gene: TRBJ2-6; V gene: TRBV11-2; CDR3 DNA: TGTGCCAGCAGCGAAACAGGCGGCGGAGGGGCCAACGTCCTGACTTTC; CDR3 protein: CASSETGGGGANVLTF
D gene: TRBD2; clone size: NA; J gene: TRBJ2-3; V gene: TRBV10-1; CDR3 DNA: TGCGCCAGCAGTGAGTCCCGGTGGGTAGCGGGACCAGATACGCAGTATTTT; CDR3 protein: CASSESRWVAGPDTQYF
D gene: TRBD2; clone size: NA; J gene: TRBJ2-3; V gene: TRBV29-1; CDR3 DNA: TGCAGCGTAGAATTAGCGGGGGGGACCACAGATACGCAGTATTTT; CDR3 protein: CSVELAGGTTDTQYF
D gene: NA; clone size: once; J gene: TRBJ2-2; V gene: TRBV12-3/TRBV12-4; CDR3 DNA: TGTGCCAGCAGTTTAGAGGGGGCCGGGGAGCTGTTTTTT; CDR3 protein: CASSLEGAGELFF
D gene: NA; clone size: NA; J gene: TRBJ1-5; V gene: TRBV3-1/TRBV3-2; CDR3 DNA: TGTGCCAGCAGCCAAGAAGTTGTTAACGAGCAGCCCCAGCATTTT; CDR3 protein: CASSQEVVNEQPQHF
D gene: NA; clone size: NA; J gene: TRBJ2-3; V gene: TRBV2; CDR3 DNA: TGTGCCAGCAGTGAAGAAGGGACTCGTCCCACAGATACGCAGTATTTT; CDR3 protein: CASSEEGTRPTDTQYF
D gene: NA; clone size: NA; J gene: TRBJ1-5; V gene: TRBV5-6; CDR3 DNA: TGTGCCAGCAGCTTGGGACGGACATCTCAGCCCCAGCATTTT; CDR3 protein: CASSLGRTSQPQHF
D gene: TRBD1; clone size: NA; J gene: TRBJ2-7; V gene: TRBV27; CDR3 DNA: TGTGCCAGCAGTTCACCTTGGGACAGGGCCTACGAGCAGTACTTC; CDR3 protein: CASSSPWDRAYEQYF
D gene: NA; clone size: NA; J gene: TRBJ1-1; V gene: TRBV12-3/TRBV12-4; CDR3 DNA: TGTGCCAGCAAACAAACAGGGAACACTGAAGCTTTCTTT; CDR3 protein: CASKQTGNTEAFF
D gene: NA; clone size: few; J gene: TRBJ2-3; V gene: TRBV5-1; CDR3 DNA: TGCGCCAGCAGCCCTGCTGGGGGGACAGATACGCAGTATTTT; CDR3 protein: CASSPAGGTDTQYF
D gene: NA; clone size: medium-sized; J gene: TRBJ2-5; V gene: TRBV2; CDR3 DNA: TGTGCCAGCAGTGAACGGCGTCGGCGGGAGACCCAGTACTTC; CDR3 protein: CASSERRRRETQYF
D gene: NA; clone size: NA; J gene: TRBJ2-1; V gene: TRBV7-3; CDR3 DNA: TGTGCCAGCAGCCAATCGGGGGGCCAGGGTGAGCAGTTCTTC; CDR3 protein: CASSQSGGQGEQFF
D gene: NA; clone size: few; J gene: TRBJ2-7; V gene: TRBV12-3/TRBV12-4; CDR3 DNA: TGTGCCAGCAGTTCTGGGCCAGGGTGGGAGCAGTACTTC; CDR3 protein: CASSSGPGWEQYF
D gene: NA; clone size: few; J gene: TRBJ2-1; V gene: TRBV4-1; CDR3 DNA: TGCGCCAGCTCGAGATACAATGAGCAGTTCTTC; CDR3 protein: CASSRYNEQFF
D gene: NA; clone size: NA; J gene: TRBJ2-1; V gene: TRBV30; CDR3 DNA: TGTGCCTGGAGTTCAACTGGCCCTCGGGGCGGGGACTACAATGAGCAGTTCTTC; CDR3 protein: CAWSSTGPRGGDYNEQFF
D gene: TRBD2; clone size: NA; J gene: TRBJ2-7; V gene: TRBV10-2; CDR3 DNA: TGCGCCAGCAGTAAGGGACTAGCGGGACCCTACGAGCAGTACTTC; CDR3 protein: CASSKGLAGPYEQYF
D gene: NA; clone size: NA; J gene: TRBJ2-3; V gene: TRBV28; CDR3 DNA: TGTGCCAGCAGTTCGGTGGATACGCAGTATTTT; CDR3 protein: CASSSVDTQYF
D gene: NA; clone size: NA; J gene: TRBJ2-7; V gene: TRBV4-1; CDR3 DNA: TGCGCCAGCAGCCAACCTGACAGAGAAGCGGGCGAGCAGTACTTC; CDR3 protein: CASSQPDREAGEQYF
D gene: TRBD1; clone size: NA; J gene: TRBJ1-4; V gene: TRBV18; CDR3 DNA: TGTGCCAGCTCACAGACAGGGCCGAATGAAAAACTGTTTTTT; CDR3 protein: CASSQTGPNEKLFF
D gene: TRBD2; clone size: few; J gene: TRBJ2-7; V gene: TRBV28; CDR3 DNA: TGTGCCAGCAGTGCCGCCGGGGGGGGCGGCACCTACGAGCAGTACTTC; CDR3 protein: CASSAAGGGGTYEQYF
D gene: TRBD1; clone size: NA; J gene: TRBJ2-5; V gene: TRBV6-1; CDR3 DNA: TGTGCCAGCAGTGAAAGACAGGGGGGTGGAGAGACCCAGTACTTC; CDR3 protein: CASSERQGGGETQYF
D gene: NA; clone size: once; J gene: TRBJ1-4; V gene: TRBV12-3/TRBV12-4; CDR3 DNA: TGTGCCAGCAGTTTATTGCGGGAAAAACTGTTTTTT; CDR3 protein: CASSLLREKLFF
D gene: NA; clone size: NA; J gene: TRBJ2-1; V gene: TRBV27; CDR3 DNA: TGTGCCAGCCGTTTATCCCAGGGTGGTGAGCAGTTCTTC; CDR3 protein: CASRLSQGGEQFF
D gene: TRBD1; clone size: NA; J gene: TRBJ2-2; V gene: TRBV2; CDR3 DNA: TGTGCCACCTCTTGGGACAGGGTAGATTTTGGGGAGCTGTTTTTT; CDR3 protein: CATSWDRVDFGELFF
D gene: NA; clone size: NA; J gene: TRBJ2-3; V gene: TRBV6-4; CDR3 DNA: TGTGCCCTTCCCCCGCAAACGAACGGAGGAAGCACAGATACGCAGTATTTT; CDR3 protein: CALPPQTNGGSTDTQYF
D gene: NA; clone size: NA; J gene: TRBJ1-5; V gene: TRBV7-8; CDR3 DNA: TGTGCCTCCCATCCCCGTGGGCGCAATCAGCCCCAGCATTTT; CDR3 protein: CASHPRGRNQPQHF
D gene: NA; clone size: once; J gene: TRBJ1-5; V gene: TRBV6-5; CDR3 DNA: TGTGCCAGCGGGAGCGGGGCCCCAGCGCCCCAGCATTTT; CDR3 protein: CASGSGAPAPQHF
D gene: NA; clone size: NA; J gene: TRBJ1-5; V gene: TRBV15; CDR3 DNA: TGTGCCACCAGCAGAGAAATGGCCCTCGGGCAGCCCCAGCATTTT; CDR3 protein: CATSREMALGQPQHF
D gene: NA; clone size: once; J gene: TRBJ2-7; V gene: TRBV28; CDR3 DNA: TGTGCCAGCAGTTTAGGGCTACTCTACGAGCAGTACTTC; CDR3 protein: CASSLGLLYEQYF
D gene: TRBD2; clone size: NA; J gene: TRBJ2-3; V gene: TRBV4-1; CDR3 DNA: TGCGCCAGCAGCCAAGATGAGAGCGGGAGGGCCGCAGATACGCAGTATTTT; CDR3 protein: CASSQDESGRAADTQYF
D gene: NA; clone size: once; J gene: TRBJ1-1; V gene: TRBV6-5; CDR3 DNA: TGTGCCAGCAGATCTATTGGGGCTACCCTTGAAGCTTTCTTT; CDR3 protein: CASRSIGATLEAFF
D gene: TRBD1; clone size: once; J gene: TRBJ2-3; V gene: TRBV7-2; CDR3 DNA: TGTGCCAGCACCCCTCGACAGGGGGCAACAGATACGCAGTATTTT; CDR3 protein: CASTPRQGATDTQYF
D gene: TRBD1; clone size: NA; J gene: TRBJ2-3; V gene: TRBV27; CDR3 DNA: TGTGCCAGCAGTTCCCCGGGGACAGGACTAAGGAGCACAGATACGCAGTATTTT; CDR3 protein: CASSSPGTGLRSTDTQYF
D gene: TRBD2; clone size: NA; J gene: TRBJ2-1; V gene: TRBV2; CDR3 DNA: TGTGCCAGCAGTTTCGAGCGGGAGTCCTTTGATGAGCAGTTCTTC; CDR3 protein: CASSFERESFDEQFF
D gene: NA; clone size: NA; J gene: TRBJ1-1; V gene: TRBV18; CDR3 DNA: TGTGCCAGCTCCCCATTCGGGGGGGGCCAGACTGAAGCTTTCTTT; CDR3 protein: CASSPFGGGQTEAFF
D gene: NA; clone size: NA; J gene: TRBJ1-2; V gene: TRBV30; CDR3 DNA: TGTGCCTCCCGGGAGCGAGGTGGCTACACCTTC; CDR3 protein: CASRERGGYTF
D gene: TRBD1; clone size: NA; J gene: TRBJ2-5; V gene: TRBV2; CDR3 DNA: TGTGCCAGCACCCGGGACAGCGGACAAGATGGGGGTGGGACCCAGTACTTC; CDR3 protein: CASTRDSGQDGGGTQYF
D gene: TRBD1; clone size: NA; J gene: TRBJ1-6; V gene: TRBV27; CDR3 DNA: TGTGCCAGCAGTTTATCCTACAGGGGAAGCCAAGGATCACCCCTCCACTTT; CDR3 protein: CASSLSYRGSQGSPLHF
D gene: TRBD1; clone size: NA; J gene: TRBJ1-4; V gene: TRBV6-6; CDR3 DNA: TGTGCCAGCAGGGAGAGACAGGGGGGAAATGAAAAACTGTTTTTT; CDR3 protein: CASRERQGGNEKLFF
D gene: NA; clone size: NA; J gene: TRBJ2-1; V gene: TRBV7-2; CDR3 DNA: TGTGCCAGCAGCTTAGCGGGGAGCTCCTACAATGAGCAGTTCTTC; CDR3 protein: CASSLAGSSYNEQFF